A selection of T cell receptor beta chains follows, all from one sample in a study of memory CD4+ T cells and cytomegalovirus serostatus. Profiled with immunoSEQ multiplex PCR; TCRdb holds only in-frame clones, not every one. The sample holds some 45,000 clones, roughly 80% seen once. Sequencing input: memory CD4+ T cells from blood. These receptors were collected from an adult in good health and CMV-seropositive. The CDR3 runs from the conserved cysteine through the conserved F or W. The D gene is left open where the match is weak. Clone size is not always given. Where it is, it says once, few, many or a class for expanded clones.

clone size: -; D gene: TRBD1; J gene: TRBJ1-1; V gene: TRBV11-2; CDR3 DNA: TGTGCCAGCAGCTTAGACAGGGGGTTAGAAGCTTTCTTT; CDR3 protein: CASSLDRGLEAFF
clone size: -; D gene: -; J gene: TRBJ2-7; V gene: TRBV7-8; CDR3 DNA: TGTGCCAGCAGCTTAGTACCTGGCAACGAGCAGTACTTC; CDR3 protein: CASSLVPGNEQYF
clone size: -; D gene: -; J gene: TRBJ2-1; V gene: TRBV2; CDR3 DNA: TGTGCCAGCAAAGGTTGGGGGGACCAGCAGTTCTTC; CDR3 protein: CASKGWGDQQFF
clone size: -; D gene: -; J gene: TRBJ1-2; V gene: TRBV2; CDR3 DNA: TGTGCCAGCACCCAATTGAGGGCGAATAACTATGGCTACACCTTC; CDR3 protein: CASTQLRANNYGYTF
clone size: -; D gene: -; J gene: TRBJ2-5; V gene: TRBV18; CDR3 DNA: TGTGCCAGCTCACCGGGACGGGAAGAGACCCAGTACTTC; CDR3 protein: CASSPGREETQYF
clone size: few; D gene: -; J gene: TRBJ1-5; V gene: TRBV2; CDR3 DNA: TGTGCCAGCAGTGACAGGGTTCAGCCCCAGCATTTT; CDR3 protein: CASSDRVQPQHF
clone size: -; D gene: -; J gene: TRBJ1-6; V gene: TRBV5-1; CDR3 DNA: TGCGCCAGCAGCTGGGCGGGTAATTCACCCCTCCACTTT; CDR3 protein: CASSWAGNSPLHF
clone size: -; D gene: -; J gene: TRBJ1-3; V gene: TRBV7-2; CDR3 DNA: TGTGCCAGCAGCCCGGACGGGGACTCTGGAAACACCATATATTTT; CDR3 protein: CASSPDGDSGNTIYF
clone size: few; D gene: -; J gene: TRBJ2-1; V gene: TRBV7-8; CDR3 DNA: TGTGCCAGCAGCCGAACCGACTCCATATACAATGAGCAGTTCTTC; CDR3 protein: CASSRTDSIYNEQFF
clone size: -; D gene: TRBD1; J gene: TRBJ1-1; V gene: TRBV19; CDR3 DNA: TGTGCCAGTAGTATAGATCTGGGGACAGACAACACTGAAGCTTTCTTT; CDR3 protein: CASSIDLGTDNTEAFF
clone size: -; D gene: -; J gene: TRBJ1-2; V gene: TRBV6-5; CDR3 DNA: TGTGCCAGCAGGAACTTAAACAGGGTCGACTATGGCTACACCTTC; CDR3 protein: CASRNLNRVDYGYTF
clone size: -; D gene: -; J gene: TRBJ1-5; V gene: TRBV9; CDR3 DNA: TGTGCCAGCAGCGTAGTATACAGGCCTAGCAATCAGCCCCAGCATTTT; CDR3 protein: CASSVVYRPSNQPQHF
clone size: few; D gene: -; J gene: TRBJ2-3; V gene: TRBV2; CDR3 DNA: TGTGCCAGCAGTCCCCGGGGGGATACGCAGTATTTT; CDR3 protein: CASSPRGDTQYF
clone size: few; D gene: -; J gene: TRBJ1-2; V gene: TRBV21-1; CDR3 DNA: TGTGCCAGCAGCAAGGTTCCCGAACATGAGATTTGGATAGGGGACGGCTACACCTTC; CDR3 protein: CASSKVPEHEIWIGDGYTF
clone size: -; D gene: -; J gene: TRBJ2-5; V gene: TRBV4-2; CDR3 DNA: TGTGCCAGCAGCCAAGGGGCCGGTGCCCAAGAGACCCAGTACTTC; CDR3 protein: CASSQGAGAQETQYF
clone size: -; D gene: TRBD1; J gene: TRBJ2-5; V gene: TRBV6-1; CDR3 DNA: TGTGCCAGCAGTGACGAAGGACAGGGGGAGACCCAGTACTTC; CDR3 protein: CASSDEGQGETQYF
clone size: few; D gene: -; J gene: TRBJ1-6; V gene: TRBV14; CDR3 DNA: TGTGCCAGCAGCCAAGCTGCAGGGATAGGTTCACCCCTCCACTTT; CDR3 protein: CASSQAAGIGSPLHF
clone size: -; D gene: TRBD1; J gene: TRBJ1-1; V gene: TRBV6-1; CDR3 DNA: TGTGCCAGCAGTGAAAGGGGACAGGGGTGGACTTTCTTT; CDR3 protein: CASSERGQGWTFF
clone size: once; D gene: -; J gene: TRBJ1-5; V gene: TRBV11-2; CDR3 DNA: TGTGCCAGCAGCTTAGGCGTGGGGGGGGCTCATCAGCCCCAGCATTTT; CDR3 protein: CASSLGVGGAHQPQHF
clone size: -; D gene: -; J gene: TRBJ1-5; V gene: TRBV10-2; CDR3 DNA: TGCGCCAGCAGTGACAGGGCGGGCCTCCAGCCCCAGCATTTT; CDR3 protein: CASSDRAGLQPQHF
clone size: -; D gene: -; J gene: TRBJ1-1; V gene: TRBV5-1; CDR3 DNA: TGCGCCAGCAGCTCGACAACGAAGAACACTGAAGCTTTCTTT; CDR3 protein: CASSSTTKNTEAFF
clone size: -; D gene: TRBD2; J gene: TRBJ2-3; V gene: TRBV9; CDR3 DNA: TGTGCCAGCAGCCTGGGACTAGCGGGGGGCGAGGGAACAGATACGCAGTATTTT; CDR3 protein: CASSLGLAGGEGTDTQYF
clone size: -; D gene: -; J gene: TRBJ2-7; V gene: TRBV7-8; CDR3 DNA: TGTGCCAGCAGCTATGACAGTTACGAGCAGTACTTC; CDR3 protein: CASSYDSYEQYF
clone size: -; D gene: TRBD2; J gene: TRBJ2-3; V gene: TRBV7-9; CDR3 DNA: TGTGCCAGCAGCTCCCGGGTAGCGGGGGGAGGCACAGATACGCAGTATTTT; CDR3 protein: CASSSRVAGGGTDTQYF
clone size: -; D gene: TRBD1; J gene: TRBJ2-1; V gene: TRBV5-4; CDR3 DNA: TGTGCCAGCAGCGGACAGGGGGGGAACAATGAGCAGTTCTTC; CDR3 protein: CASSGQGGNNEQFF
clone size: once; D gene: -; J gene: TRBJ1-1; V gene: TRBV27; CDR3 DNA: TGTGCCAGCAGTTTACTAGGGGGCACTGAAGCTTTCTTT; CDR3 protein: CASSLLGGTEAFF
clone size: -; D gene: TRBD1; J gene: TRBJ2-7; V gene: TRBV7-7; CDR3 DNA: TGTGCTAGCAGCATTGACAGGGGGTCCGAGCAGTACTTC; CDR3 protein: CASSIDRGSEQYF
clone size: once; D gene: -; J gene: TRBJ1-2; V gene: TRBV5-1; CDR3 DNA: TGCGCCAGCAATCTGGACCCGTCGGGGTATGGCTACACCTTC; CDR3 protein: CASNLDPSGYGYTF
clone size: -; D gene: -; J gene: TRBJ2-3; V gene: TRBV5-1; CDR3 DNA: TGCGCCAGCAGCTTGGTCGTGGCAACAGATACGCAGTATTTT; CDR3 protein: CASSLVVATDTQYF
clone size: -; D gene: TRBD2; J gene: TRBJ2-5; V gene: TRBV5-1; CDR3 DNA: TGCGCCAGCAGCTTGGTGAGACTAGCGGGGGGGATGGAGACCCAGTACTTC; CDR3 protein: CASSLVRLAGGMETQYF
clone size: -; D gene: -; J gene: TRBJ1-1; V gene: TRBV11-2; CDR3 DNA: TGTGCCAGCAGCCTGCTAGAGGACACTGAAGCTTTCTTT; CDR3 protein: CASSLLEDTEAFF
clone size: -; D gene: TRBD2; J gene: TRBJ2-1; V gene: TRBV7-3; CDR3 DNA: TGTGCCAGCAGCTTAATCGGGACTAGCGGGGCCAATGAGCAGTTCTTC; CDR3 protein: CASSLIGTSGANEQFF
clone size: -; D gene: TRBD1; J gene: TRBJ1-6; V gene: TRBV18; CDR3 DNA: TGTGCCAGCTCACCACGGCCGGGACAGGGGGCAGATAATTCACCCCTCCACTTT; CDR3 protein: CASSPRPGQGADNSPLHF
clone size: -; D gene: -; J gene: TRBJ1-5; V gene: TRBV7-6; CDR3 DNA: TGTGCCAGCAGCTTAGCCTCCATGGGAGGCCAGCATTTT; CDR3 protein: CASSLASMGGQHF
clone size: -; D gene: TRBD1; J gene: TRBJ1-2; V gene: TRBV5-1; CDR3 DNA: TGCGCCAGCAGCTTGGGCGGAGGGACAGCAAACTATGGCTACACCTTC; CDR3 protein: CASSLGGGTANYGYTF
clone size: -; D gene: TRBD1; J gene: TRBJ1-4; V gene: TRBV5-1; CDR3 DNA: TGCGCCAGCAGCTTCTCCTCCGTGGACAGGGTGGGTGAAAAACTGTTTTTT; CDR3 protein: CASSFSSVDRVGEKLFF
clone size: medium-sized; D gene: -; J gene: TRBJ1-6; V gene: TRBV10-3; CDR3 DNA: TGTGCCATCAGTGATCTTCACCGTTCACCCCTCCACTTT; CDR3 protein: CAISDLHRSPLHF
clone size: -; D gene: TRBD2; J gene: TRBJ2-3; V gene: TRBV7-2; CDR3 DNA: TGTGCCAGCAGCTTAGATGAGGCTAGCGGGGCGGATACGCAGTATTTT; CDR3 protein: CASSLDEASGADTQYF
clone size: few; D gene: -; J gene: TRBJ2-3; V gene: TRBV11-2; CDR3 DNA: TGTGCCAGCAGCTTCCCGACCAGCCCAGATACGCAGTATTTT; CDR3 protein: CASSFPTSPDTQYF
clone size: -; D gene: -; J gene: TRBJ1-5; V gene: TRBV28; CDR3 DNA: TGTGCCAGCACCACGTTCGAAGTGAGCAATCAGCCCCAGCATTTT; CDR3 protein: CASTTFEVSNQPQHF
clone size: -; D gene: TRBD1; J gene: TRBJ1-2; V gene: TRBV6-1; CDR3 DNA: TGTGCCAGCAGACTCGACCGGGACAGCCTCTATGGCTACACCTTC; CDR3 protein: CASRLDRDSLYGYTF
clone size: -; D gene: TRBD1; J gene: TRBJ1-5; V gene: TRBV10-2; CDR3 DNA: TGCGCCAGCAGTCCCGGGACAGGGGATCAGCCCCAGCATTTT; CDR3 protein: CASSPGTGDQPQHF
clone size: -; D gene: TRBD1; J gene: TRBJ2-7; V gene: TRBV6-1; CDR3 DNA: TGTGCCAGCAGTGATACGGACAGGGGAAAGTACGAGCAGTACTTC; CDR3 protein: CASSDTDRGKYEQYF
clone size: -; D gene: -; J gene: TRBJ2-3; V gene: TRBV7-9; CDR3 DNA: TGTGCCAGCAGCTTATTGGTGGCCGTTAGAGGCACAGATACGCAGTATTTT; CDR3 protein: CASSLLVAVRGTDTQYF
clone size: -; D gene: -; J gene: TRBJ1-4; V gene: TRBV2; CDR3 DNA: TGTGCCAGCACGAGGGGGACTAATGAAAAACTGTTTTTT; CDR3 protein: CASTRGTNEKLFF
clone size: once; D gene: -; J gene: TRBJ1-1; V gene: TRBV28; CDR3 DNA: TGTGCCAGCAGTTTCGCAGGGCTGGATGAAGCTTTCTTT; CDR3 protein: CASSFAGLDEAFF
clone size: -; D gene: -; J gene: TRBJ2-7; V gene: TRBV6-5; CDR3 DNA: TGTGCCAGCAGTTACTCCTCGGGCCGCCAGCAGTACTTC; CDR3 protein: CASSYSSGRQQYF
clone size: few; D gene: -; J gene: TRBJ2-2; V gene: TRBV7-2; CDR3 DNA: TGTGCCAGCAGCGTCACAGGTTTGAACACCGGGGAGCTGTTTTTT; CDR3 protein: CASSVTGLNTGELFF
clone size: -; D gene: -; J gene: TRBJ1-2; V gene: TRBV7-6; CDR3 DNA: TGTGCCAGCAGCTCGGGGGCTAAAGTCTTCGGCTACACCTTC; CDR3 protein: CASSSGAKVFGYTF
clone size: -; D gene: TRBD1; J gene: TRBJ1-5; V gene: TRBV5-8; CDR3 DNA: TGTGCCAGCAGCTTATTTACCGGGACAGCCCTTAGCAATCAGCCCCAGCATTTT; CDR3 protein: CASSLFTGTALSNQPQHF
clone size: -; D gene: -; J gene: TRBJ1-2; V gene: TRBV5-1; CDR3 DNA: TGCGCCAGCAGCTTGGGATTGGAGGGCTCAAGAGCTAACTATGGCTACACCTTC; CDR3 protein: CASSLGLEGSRANYGYTF
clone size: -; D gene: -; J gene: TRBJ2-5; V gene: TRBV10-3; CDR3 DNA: TGTGCCATCAGTGAGTCAAGCCCGGAGACCCAGTACTTC; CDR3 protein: CAISESSPETQYF
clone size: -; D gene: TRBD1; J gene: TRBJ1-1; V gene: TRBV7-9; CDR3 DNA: TGTGCCAGCAGCTCCCGACAGGGCGTGAACACTGAAGCTTTCTTT; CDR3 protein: CASSSRQGVNTEAFF
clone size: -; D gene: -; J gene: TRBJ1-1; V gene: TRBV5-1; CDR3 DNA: TGCGCCAGCAGCTTGTGGCTTTCAGAGGGCACTGAAGCTTTCTTT; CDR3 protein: CASSLWLSEGTEAFF
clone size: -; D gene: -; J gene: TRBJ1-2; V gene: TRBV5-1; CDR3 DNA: TGCGCCAGCAGCCCAGGGACGGCCGGCGGCTACACCTTC; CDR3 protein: CASSPGTAGGYTF
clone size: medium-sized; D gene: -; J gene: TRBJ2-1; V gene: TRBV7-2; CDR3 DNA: TGTGCCAGCAGCTTAGACCTAGGCCGGCAGTTCTTC; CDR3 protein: CASSLDLGRQFF
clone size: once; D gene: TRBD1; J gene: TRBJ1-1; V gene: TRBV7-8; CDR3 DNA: TGTGCCAGCAGCCCACAGGGGTACACTGAAGCTTTCTTT; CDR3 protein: CASSPQGYTEAFF